This T cell receptor beta chain was sequenced in a study of Ad26.COV2.S vaccination and SARS-CoV-2 variants. Study-wide results and caveats: Placebo recipients showed lower spike-specific TCR breadth than vaccinees. Analyses that measured TCR breadth and depth may have underestimated total T cell responses.

The CDR3 runs 14 residues. V shed 7 bases and J shed 2 bases, with 15 bases lying between them. Per germline, CDR1 SGHRS and CDR2 YFSETQ. Here immunoSEQ multiplex PCR was the method, and the copy in TCRdb shows in-frame clones only, minus some. The repertoire consists of 85,000 to 95,000 clones, with more than 65% occurring once and the leading ten covering approximately 15%. A remark on this clone: Antigen: not known.

The source is a human donor who had recovered from COVID-19. This specimen consisted of peripheral blood, obtained after recovery from COVID-19. V usage is TRBV5-1 and J usage is TRBJ2-5; D is perhaps TRBD2 (6 bases). The CDR3 DNA reads as TGCGCCAGCGGAGGGGCGACATCTCAAGAGACCCAGTACTTC. The encoded protein is CASGGATSQETQYF. Combining the CDR3 with reference TRBV5-1 and TRBJ2-5 gives the whole variable domain KAGVTQTPRYLIKTRGQQVTLSCSPISGHRSVSWYQQTPGQGLQFLFEYFSETQRNKGNFPGRFSGRQFSNSRSEMNVSTLELGDSALYLCASGGATSQETQYFGPGTRLLVL.